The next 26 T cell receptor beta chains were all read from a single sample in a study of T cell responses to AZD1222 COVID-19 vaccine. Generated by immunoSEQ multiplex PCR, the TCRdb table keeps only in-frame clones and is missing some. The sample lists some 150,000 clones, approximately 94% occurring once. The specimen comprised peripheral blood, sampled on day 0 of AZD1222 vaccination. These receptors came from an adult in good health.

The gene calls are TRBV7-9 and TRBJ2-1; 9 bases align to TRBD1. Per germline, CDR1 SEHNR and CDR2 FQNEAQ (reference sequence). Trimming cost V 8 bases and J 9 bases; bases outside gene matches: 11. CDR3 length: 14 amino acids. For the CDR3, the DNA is TGTGCCAGCTCCGCGGGACAGGGAGTAGGTGAGCAGTTCTTC. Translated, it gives CASSAGQGVGEQFF. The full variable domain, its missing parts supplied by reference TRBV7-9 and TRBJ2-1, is DTGVSQNPRHKITKRGQNVTFRCDPISEHNRLYWYRQTLGQGPEFLTYFQNEAQLEKSRLLSDRFSAERPKGSFSTLEIQRTEQGDSAMYLCASSAGQGVGEQFFGPGTRLTVL.

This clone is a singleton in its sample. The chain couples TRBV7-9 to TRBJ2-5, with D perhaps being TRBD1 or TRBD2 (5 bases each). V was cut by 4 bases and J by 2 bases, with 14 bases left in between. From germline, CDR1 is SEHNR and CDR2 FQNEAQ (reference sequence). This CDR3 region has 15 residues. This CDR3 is CASSYIGTAQETQYF. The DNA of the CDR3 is TGTGCCAGCAGCTATATCGGGACCGCGCAAGAGACCCAGTACTTC.

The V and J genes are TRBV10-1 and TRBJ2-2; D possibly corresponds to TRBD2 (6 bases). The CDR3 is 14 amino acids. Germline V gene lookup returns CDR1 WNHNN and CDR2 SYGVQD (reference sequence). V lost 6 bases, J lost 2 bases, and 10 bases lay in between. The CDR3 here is CASRPGSNTGELFF. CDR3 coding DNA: TGCGCCAGCAGACCCGGGAGCAACACCGGGGAGCTGTTTTTT.

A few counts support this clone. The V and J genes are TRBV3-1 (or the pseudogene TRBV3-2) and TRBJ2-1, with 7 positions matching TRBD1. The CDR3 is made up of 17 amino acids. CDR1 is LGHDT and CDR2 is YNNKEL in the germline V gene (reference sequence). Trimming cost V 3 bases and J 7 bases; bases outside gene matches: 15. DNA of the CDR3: TGTGCCAGCAGCCATTTTAGTATTGGGACAGACTCTAATGAGCAGTTCTTC. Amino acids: CASSHFSIGTDSNEQFF.

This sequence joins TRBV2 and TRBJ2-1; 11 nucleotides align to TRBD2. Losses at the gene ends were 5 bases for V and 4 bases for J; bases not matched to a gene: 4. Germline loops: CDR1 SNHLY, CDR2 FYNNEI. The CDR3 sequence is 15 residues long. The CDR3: CASSTGTSGYNEQFF. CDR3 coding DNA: TGTGCCAGCAGTACCGGGACTAGCGGTTACAATGAGCAGTTCTTC.

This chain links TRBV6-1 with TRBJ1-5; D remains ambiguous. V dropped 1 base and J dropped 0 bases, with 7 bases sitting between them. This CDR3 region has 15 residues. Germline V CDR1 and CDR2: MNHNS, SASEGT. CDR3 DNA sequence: TGTGCCAGCAGTGAAGGGGCGAGTAGCAATCAGCCCCAGCATTTT. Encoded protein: CASSEGASSNQPQHF.

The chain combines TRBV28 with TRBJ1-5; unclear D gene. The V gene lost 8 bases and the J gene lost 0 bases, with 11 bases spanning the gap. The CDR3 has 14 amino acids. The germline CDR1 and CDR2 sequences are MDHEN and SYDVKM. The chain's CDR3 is CASHETDSNQPQHF. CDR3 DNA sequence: TGTGCCAGCCACGAGACCGATAGCAATCAGCCCCAGCATTTT. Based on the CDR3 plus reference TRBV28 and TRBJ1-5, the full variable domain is DVKVTQSSRYLVKRTGEKVFLECVQDMDHENMFWYRQDPGLGLRLIYFSYDVKMKEKGDIPEGYSVSREKKERFSLILESASTNQTSMYLCASHETDSNQPQHFGDGTRLSIL.

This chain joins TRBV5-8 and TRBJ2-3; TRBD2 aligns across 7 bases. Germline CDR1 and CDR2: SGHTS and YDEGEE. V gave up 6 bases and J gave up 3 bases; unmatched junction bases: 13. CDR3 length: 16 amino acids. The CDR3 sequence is CASTLRIWEGTDTQYF. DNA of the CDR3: TGTGCCAGCACCCTTCGGATCTGGGAGGGTACAGATACGCAGTATTTT.

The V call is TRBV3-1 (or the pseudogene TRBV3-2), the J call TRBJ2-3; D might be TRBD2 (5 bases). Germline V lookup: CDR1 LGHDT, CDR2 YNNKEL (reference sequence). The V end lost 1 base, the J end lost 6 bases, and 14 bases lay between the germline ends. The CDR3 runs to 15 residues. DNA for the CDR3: TGTGCCAGCAGCCAAGCCCCGGGATCGGTCGATACGCAGTATTTT. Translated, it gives CASSQAPGSVDTQYF.

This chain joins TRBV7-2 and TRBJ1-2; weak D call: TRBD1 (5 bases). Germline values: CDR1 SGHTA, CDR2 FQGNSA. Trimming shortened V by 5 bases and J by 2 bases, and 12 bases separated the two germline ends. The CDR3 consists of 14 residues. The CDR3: CASSAGRGNYGYTF. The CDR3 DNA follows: TGTGCCAGCAGCGCTGGACGGGGGAACTATGGCTACACCTTC. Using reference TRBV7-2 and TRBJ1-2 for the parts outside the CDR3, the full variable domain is GAGVSQSPSNKVTEKGKDVELRCDPISGHTALYWYRQSLGQGLEFLIYFQGNSAPDKSGLPSDRFSAERTGGSVSTLTIQRTQQEDSAVYLCASSAGRGNYGYTFGSGTRLTVV.

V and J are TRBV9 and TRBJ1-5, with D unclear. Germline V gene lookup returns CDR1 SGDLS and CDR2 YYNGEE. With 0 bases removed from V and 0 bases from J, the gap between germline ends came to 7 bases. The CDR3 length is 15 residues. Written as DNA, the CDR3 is TGTGCCAGCAGCGTAGGGGCAGATAGCAATCAGCCCCAGCATTTT. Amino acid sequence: CASSVGADSNQPQHF.

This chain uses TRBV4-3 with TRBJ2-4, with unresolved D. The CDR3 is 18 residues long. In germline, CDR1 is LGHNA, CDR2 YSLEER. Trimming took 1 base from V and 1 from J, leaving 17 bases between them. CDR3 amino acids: CASSQGGDYYGAKNIQYF. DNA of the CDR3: TGCGCCAGCAGCCAAGGTGGTGATTACTACGGGGCCAAAAACATTCAGTACTTC.

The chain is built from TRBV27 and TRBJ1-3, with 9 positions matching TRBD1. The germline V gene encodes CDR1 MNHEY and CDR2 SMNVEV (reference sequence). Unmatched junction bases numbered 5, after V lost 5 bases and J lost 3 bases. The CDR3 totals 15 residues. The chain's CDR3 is CASSKGQGYGNTIYF. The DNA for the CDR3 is TGTGCCAGCAGTAAGGGACAGGGTTATGGAAACACCATATATTTT.

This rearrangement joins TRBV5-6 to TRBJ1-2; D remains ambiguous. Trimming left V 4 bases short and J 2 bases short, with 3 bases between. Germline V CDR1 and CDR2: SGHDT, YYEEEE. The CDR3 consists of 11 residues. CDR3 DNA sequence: TGTGCCAGCAGCGTCAACTATGGCTACACCTTC. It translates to CASSVNYGYTF.

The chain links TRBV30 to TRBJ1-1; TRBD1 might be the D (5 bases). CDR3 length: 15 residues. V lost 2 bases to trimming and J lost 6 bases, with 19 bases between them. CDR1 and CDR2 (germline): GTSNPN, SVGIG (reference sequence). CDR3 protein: CAWSPPGPMAPEAFF. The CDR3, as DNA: TGTGCCTGGAGTCCTCCGGGACCCATGGCCCCTGAAGCTTTCTTT.

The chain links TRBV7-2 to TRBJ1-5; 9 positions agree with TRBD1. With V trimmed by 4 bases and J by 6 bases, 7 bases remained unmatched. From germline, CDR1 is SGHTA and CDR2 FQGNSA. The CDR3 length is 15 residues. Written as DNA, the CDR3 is TGTGCCAGCAGCTCAGGGACAGGGATGGGTCAGCCCCAGCATTTT. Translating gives CASSSGTGMGQPQHF.

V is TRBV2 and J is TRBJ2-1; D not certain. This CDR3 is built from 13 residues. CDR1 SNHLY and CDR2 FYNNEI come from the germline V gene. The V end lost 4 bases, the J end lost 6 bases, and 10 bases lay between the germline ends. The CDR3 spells CASSGPLINEQFF. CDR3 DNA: TGTGCCAGCAGTGGTCCCCTAATCAATGAGCAGTTCTTC. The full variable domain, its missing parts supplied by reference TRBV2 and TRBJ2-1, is EPEVTQTPSHQVTQMGQEVILRCVPISNHLYFYWYRQILGQKVEFLVSFYNNEISEKSEIFDDQFSVERPDGSNFTLKIRSTKLEDSAMYFCASSGPLINEQFFGPGTRLTVL.

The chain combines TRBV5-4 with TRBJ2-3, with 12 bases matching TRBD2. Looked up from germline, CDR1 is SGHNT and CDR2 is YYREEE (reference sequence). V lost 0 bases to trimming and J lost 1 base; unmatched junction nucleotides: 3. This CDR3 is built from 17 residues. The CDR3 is CASSLGLAGVGTDTQYF. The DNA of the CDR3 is TGTGCCAGCAGCTTGGGACTAGCGGGAGTGGGCACAGATACGCAGTATTTT. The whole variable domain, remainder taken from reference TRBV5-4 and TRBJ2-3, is ETGVTQSPTHLIKTRGQQVTLRCSSQSGHNTVSWYQQALGQGPQFIFQYYREEENGRGNFPPRFSGLQFPNYSSELNVNALELDDSALYLCASSLGLAGVGTDTQYFGPGTRLTVL.

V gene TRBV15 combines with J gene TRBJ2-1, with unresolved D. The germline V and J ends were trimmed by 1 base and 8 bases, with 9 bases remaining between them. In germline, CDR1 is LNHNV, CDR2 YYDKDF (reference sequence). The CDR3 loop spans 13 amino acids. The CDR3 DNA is TGTGCCACCAGCAGAGGACCTCAGGATGAGCAGTTCTTC. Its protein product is CATSRGPQDEQFF.

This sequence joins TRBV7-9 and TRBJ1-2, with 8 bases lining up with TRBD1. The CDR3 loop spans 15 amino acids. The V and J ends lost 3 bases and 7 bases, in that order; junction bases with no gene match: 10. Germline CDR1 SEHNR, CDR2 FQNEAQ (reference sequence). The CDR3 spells CASSLGQGAVGGYTF. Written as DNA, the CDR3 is TGTGCCAGCAGCTTGGGGCAGGGGGCCGTCGGTGGCTACACCTTC.

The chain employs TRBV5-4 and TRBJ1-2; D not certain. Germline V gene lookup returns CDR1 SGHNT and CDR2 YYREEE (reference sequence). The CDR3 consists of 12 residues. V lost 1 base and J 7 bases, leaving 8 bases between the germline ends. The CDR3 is CASSLQAGGYTF. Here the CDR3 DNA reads TGTGCCAGCAGCTTGCAGGCGGGTGGCTACACCTTC.

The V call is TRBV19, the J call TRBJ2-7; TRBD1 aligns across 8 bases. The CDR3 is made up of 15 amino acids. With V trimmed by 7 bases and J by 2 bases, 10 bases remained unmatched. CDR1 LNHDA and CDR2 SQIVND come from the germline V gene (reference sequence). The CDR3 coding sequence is TGTGCCAGTACCCAGGACAGGGCGTTTACCTACGAGCAGTACGTC. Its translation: CASTQDRAFTYEQYV.

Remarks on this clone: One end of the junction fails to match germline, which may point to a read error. DNA of the CDR3: TGTGCCAGTAGCATAGACAGTAGGAACACTGAAGCTTTCTTT. As protein: CASSIDSRNTEAFF. The chain uses TRBV19 and TRBJ1-1; weak D call: TRBD1 (5 bases). This CDR3 has 14 residues. Germline values: CDR1 LNHDA, CDR2 SQIVND (reference sequence).

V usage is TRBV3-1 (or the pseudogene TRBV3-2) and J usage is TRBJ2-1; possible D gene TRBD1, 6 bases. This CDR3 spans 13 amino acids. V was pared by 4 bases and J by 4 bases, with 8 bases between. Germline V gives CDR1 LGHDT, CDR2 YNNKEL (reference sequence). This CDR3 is CASSLGQYNEQFF. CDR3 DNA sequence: TGTGCCAGCAGCCTCGGACAGTACAATGAGCAGTTCTTC.

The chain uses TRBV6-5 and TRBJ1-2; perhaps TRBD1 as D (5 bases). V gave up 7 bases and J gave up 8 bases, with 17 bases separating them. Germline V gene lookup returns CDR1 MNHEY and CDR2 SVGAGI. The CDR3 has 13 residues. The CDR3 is CASNGARGGGYTF. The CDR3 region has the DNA TGTGCCAGCAACGGAGCGAGGGGTGGGGGCTACACCTTC.

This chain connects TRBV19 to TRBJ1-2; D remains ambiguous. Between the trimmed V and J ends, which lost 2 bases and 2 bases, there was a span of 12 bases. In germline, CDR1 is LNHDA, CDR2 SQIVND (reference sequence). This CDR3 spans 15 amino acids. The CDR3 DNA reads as TGTGCCAGTAGTATACCCCCCTCAGACAACTATGGCTACACCTTC. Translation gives CASSIPPSDNYGYTF. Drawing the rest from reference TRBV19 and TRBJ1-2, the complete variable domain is DGGITQSPKYLFRKEGQNVTLSCEQNLNHDAMYWYRQDPGQGLRLIYYSQIVNDFQKGDIAEGYSVSREKKESFPLTVTSAQKNPTAFYLCASSIPPSDNYGYTFGSGTRLTVV.